The 21 T cell receptor beta chains in this list originate from one sample, sequenced in a study of identical twins. TCRdb processed the 5' RACE reads anew with MiXCR; each CDR3 protein has one entry. The data contain a few hundred thousand distinct CDR3 sequences, 7.5% to 10% of them singletons. These records were also assigned to another study, of yellow fever vaccine responses in identical twins.

The sequenced material came from PBMCs. The receptor set was obtained from a woman aged 18-30 years in good health.

This clonotype has more than one count but fewer than ten. The rearrangement joins TRBV11-2 to TRBJ1-1; D remains unclear. The CDR3 has 13 amino acids. CDR1 and CDR2 from the germline V gene are SGHAT and FQNNGV. With 1 base removed from V and 10 bases from J, the gap between germline ends came to 13 bases. CDR3 region: CASSLAQRYGAFF. The CDR3 DNA sequence: TGTGCCAGCAGCTTAGCCCAGAGATACGGAGCTTTCTTT.

This clonotype has at least ten counts. The chain recombines TRBV12-3 or TRBV12-4 with TRBJ2-7, with D perhaps TRBD1 (6 bases). This CDR3 contains 13 residues. V lost 5 bases and J lost 4, with 12 bases in between. CDR3 amino acids: CASSETGRYEQYF. The CDR3 DNA is TGTGCCAGCAGTGAGACAGGTAGATACGAGCAGTACTTC.

The chain couples TRBV20-1 to TRBJ2-7, with TRBD1 matching over 9 bases. With 5 bases clipped from V and 0 bases from J, the junction kept 5 bases outside the gene matches. Per the germline V gene, CDR1 is DFQATT and CDR2 is SNEGSKA (reference sequence). The length of the CDR3 is 14 residues. The CDR3: CSAAPGQGSYEQYF. CDR3 nucleotides: TGCAGTGCTGCACCGGGACAGGGCTCCTACGAGCAGTACTTC.

The chain employs TRBV5-1 and TRBJ2-7; D is perhaps TRBD1 (6 bases). Germline CDR1 is SGHRS and CDR2 is YFSETQ. The CDR3 has 14 residues. With 0 bases removed from V and 5 bases from J, the gap between germline ends came to 12 bases. The CDR3 protein is CASSLEGTTNEQYF. In DNA, the CDR3 is TGCGCCAGCAGCTTGGAAGGGACAACCAACGAGCAGTACTTC.

Concerning this clonotype itself: The junction shows a germline mismatch at one end, possibly a read error. The chain links TRBV20-1 to TRBJ2-1, with 9 nucleotides matching TRBD2. Germline CDR1 DFQATT, CDR2 SNEGSKA (reference sequence). The CDR3 totals 17 residues. CDR3 DNA sequence: TGCTGTGCCCTACCGGGACTAGCCCCTCTTTTTTACAATGAGCAGTTCTTC. It yields the protein CCALPGLAPLFYNEQFF.

This clonotype was observed a handful of times. The chain uses TRBV29-1 and TRBJ1-1, with 11 positions matching TRBD1. The CDR3 has 12 residues. CDR1 and CDR2 from the germline V gene are SQVTM and ANQGSEA. Trimming cost V 4 bases and J 7 bases; bases outside gene matches: 2. The CDR3 region has the DNA TGCAGCGTTGGGGGGACAGGGGGTGAAGCTTTCTTT. Protein product: CSVGGTGGEAFF.

Only a few counts were recorded for this clonotype. The chain carries TRBV20-1 and TRBJ2-3; TRBD2 is a possible D gene (5 bases). CDR1 is DFQATT, CDR2 SNEGSKA, per germline (reference sequence). V lost 5 bases to trimming and J lost 6 bases, with 15 bases between them. CDR3 length equals 13 residues. This CDR3 is CSARTALGDTQYF. The CDR3 coding sequence is TGCAGTGCTCGGACTGCCCTGGGGGATACGCAGTATTTT.

This clonotype was recorded at least ten times. The CDR3 nucleotides read TGTGCCAGCAGCTTAGAGCCGGGAATGAAGACCCAGTACTTC. It translates to CASSLEPGMKTQYF. This chain uses TRBV7-2 with TRBJ2-5; D is perhaps TRBD2 (5 bases). CDR1 is SGHTA and CDR2 is FQGNSA in the germline V gene. V shed 1 base and J shed 6 bases, with 12 bases lying between them. This CDR3 spans 14 amino acids.

This sequence joins TRBV11-2 and TRBJ2-7, with D perhaps matching TRBD2 (5 bases). Trimming removed 7 bases from V and 2 bases from J, with 15 bases in between. Germline assignment: CDR1 SGHAT and CDR2 FQNNGV. This CDR3 has 14 amino acids. The CDR3 protein is CASTPTQRTYEQYF. The DNA of the CDR3 is TGTGCCAGCACCCCGACCCAGCGGACCTACGAGCAGTACTTC.

The chain couples TRBV2 to TRBJ1-6; D remains ambiguous. The V end was cut by 3 bases, the J end by 7 bases, with 10 bases between. The CDR3 contains 14 residues. Germline-derived CDR1 and CDR2 are SNHLY and FYNNEI. CDR3 in amino acids: CASSDSQINSPLHF. As DNA, the CDR3 is TGTGCCAGCAGTGATTCACAGATCAATTCACCCCTCCACTTT.

V is TRBV12-3 or TRBV12-4 and J is TRBJ1-2; D gene uncertain. This CDR3 comprises 12 residues. V shed 5 bases and J shed 8 bases, with 12 bases lying between them. The CDR3 DNA is TGTGCCAGCAGTGACAACTTGTTAGGCTACACCTTC. Protein: CASSDNLLGYTF.

This clonotype was counted a few times. The V call is TRBV3-1, the J call TRBJ2-4; D is unresolved. Looked up from germline, CDR1 is LGHDT and CDR2 is YNNKEL (reference sequence). V gave up 1 base and J gave up 1 base, with 14 bases separating them. This CDR3 has 17 residues. The CDR3 DNA reads as TGTGCCAGCAGCCAAGGCCCCAGTGGGCTGGCCAAAAACATTCAGTACTTC. The encoded protein is CASSQGPSGLAKNIQYF.

The genes are TRBV27 and TRBJ2-5; maybe TRBD1 (6 bases). V was cut by 5 bases and J by 2 bases, with 12 bases left in between. The germline V gene has CDR1 MNHEY and CDR2 SMNVEV (reference sequence). The CDR3 is 14 residues long. The CDR3 DNA follows: TGTGCCAGCAGTCCTTGGGACAATCAAGAGACCCAGTACTTC. Its translation is CASSPWDNQETQYF.

This chain connects TRBV7-6 to TRBJ2-1; tentative D call: TRBD1 (5 bases). Germline-derived CDR1 and CDR2 are SGHVS and FNYEAQ. Trimming took 1 base from V and 0 from J, leaving 13 bases between them. The CDR3 consists of 17 residues. Written as DNA, the CDR3 is TGTGCCAGCAGCTTAGGAGGACATGGAAGCTCCTACAATGAGCAGTTCTTC. Its protein is CASSLGGHGSSYNEQFF.

Only a few counts were recorded for this clonotype. This sequence joins TRBV3-1 and TRBJ2-7; maybe TRBD1 (6 bases). The CDR3 runs to 16 residues. Germline assignment: CDR1 LGHDT and CDR2 YNNKEL (reference sequence). Trimming cost V 4 bases and J 0 bases, with 16 bases left between them. CDR3 nucleotide sequence: TGTGCCAGCAGCCCGAAGAGACAGGAAAGCTCCTACGAGCAGTACTTC. Translation: CASSPKRQESSYEQYF.

This clonotype was recorded a few times. The V gene is TRBV6-2 or TRBV6-3, the J gene TRBJ2-1; 10 positions agree with TRBD1. With V trimmed by 6 bases and J by 0 bases, 11 bases remained unmatched. CDR3 length: 18 amino acids. Per germline, CDR1 MNHEY and CDR2 SVGEGT. The CDR3 sequence is CASSLTGTGASSYNEQFF. The CDR3 nucleotides read TGTGCCAGCAGCCTCACCGGGACAGGGGCGAGCTCCTACAATGAGCAGTTCTTC.

With respect to this clonotype: A junction boundary mismatches the germline segment, possibly from a read error. This sequence joins TRBV5-5 and TRBJ2-7; TRBD1 agrees at 11 bases. CDR1 is SGHKS and CDR2 is YYEKEE in the germline V gene (reference sequence). This CDR3 region has 15 residues. The CDR3 coding sequence is TGTGCCAGCAGCTCGGGACAGGGGGTACCATACGTGCAGTACTTC. It codes for CASSSGQGVPYVQYF.

This chain links TRBV6-1 with TRBJ1-2, with D possibly being TRBD1 (5 bases). Trimming shortened V by 8 bases and J by 3 bases, and 16 bases separated the two germline ends. CDR1 is MNHNS and CDR2 is SASEGT in the germline V gene. The CDR3 is 14 amino acids. This CDR3 reads CASGTGTSHYGYTF. The CDR3 bases are TGTGCCAGCGGTACCGGGACGTCTCACTATGGCTACACCTTC.

This clonotype was recorded many times. V is TRBV20-1 and J is TRBJ2-1, with 12 bases aligning to TRBD2. CDR1 and CDR2 from the germline V gene are DFQATT and SNEGSKA (reference sequence). The CDR3 is 14 residues long. V lost 3 bases to trimming and J lost 6 bases; unmatched junction nucleotides: 3. CDR3 sequence: CSASPSGRVNEQFF. The CDR3 nucleotides are TGCAGTGCTAGTCCTAGCGGGAGGGTCAATGAGCAGTTCTTC.

This clonotype has more than one count but fewer than ten. DNA for the CDR3: TGTGCCAGCAGTTACAGGGAGTCCGGGACTGAAGCTTTCTTT. It codes for CASSYRESGTEAFF. V and J are TRBV6-5 and TRBJ1-1; unclear D gene. Trimming stripped 2 bases from V and 5 bases from J, with 12 bases between. Looked up from germline, CDR1 is MNHEY and CDR2 is SVGAGI. The CDR3 covers 14 residues.

This clonotype showed up many times. The chain carries TRBV9 and TRBJ2-2; D might be TRBD1 (6 bases). This CDR3 contains 11 residues. Per the germline V gene, CDR1 is SGDLS and CDR2 is YYNGEE. V was trimmed by 4 bases and J by 8 bases, leaving 6 bases between them. The CDR3 spells CASSQGGELFF. Written as DNA, the CDR3 is TGTGCCAGCAGCCAGGGGGGGGAGCTGTTTTTT.